Described below is a single TCR beta chain sequence and its context. Extracted RNA was reverse transcribed into cDNA, the sequencing template. Sequenced by immunoSEQ multiplex PCR; TCRdb stores in-frame clones only, minus some. This sample yields about 120,000 clones, of which 50% to 75% are seen a single time; 30% belongs to the top ten. This sample is part of a study of CD8+ T cells in alopecia areata. Per germline, CDR1 SEHNR and CDR2 FQNEAQ (reference sequence). CDR3 length equals 14 residues. Trimming at V came to 4 bases and at J to 6 bases, leaving 5 bases not matched to a gene. Treatment noted: oral pan-JAK inhibitor, 5-10 mg twice daily.

The sample was CD8+ T cells sorted from blood, taken at week 4, from a patient treated with tofacitinib. The rearrangement joins TRBV7-9 to TRBJ1-4; 7 nucleotides align to TRBD1. The TCR comes from a human donor with alopecia areata. The CDR3 loop reads CASSSGGLDEKLFF. In DNA, the CDR3 is TGTGCCAGCAGCTCAGGGGGGTTGGATGAAAAACTGTTTTTT.